These 20 T cell receptor beta chains originate from one sample sequenced in a study of shared clonotypes between healthy human individuals (dated by TCRdb to the early 2020s). Preparation of the library involved the immunoSEQ multiplex PCR assay. This is the immuneACCESS table as TCRdb keeps it, with only in-frame sequences that have V and J called. A part of the clones is gone; compared with another copy, unresolved V genes explain less than half, and the rest is unexplained. This sample gives some 2.3 million clones in total; 85% to 95% of them show up just once. The top ten hold 0.39% of the sample. Sequenced input: naive CD4+ T cells from PBMCs. This sample's cell subset or site label indicates: CD45RA+ positively selected. The receptors stem from a young man in good health. Some clones in this sample may be carry-over from other donors' samples.

V is TRBV5-1 and J is TRBJ1-1, with D uncertain. The V gene lost 2 bases and the J gene lost 1 base, with 9 bases spanning the gap. Germline lookup yields CDR1 SGHRS and CDR2 YFSETQ. The CDR3 is made up of 14 amino acids. The CDR3 DNA reads TGCGCCAGCAGCTTCCAGGTTTCGAACACTGAAGCTTTCTTT. It yields the protein CASSFQVSNTEAFF.

The J gene is TRBJ2-3, the V gene TRBV7-2; the D gene is possibly TRBD1 (5 bases). Per germline, CDR1 SGHTA and CDR2 FQGNSA. The V and J ends lost 5 bases and 1 base respectively, with 13 bases between them. There are 15 residues in the CDR3. The CDR3 DNA reads as TGTGCCAGCAGCCCCCCAGGGCTGGGCACAGATACGCAGTATTTT. Its protein product is CASSPPGLGTDTQYF.

The J gene is TRBJ2-7, the V gene TRBV7-6; TRBD1 matches at 7 bases. Trimming took 5 bases from V and 2 from J; bases not matched to a gene: 3. Germline values: CDR1 SGHVS, CDR2 FNYEAQ. The length of the CDR3 is 13 residues. CDR3 loop: CASSRGQAYEQYF. The CDR3 nucleotides are TGTGCCAGCAGCCGCGGACAGGCCTACGAGCAGTACTTC. The full variable domain, with the rest looked up from reference TRBV7-6 and TRBJ2-7, is GAGVSQSPRYKVTKRGQDVALRCDPISGHVSLYWYRQALGQGPEFLTYFNYEAQQDKSGLPNDRFSAERPEGSISTLTIQRTEQRDSAMYRCASSRGQAYEQYFGPGTRLTVT.

This chain uses TRBV28 with TRBJ1-2; D gene uncertain. The V gene lost 4 bases and the J gene lost 4 bases, with 13 bases spanning the gap. Germline V CDR1 and CDR2: MDHEN, SYDVKM. The CDR3 is made up of 14 amino acids. The CDR3 reads CASSWVSPSYGYTF. The CDR3 coding sequence is TGTGCCAGCAGTTGGGTCTCGCCTTCCTATGGCTACACCTTC.

This chain links TRBV5-5 with TRBJ2-7, with 10 bases identical to TRBD2. The germline V gene encodes CDR1 SGHKS and CDR2 YYEKEE (reference sequence). The CDR3 totals 15 residues. The ends lost 3 bases at V and 2 bases at J; junction bases unmatched: 5. CDR3 sequence reads: CASSSGTSVTYEQYF. DNA of the CDR3: TGTGCCAGCAGCTCCGGGACTAGCGTTACCTACGAGCAGTACTTC.

This sequence joins TRBV5-1 and TRBJ2-7; the match to TRBD2 covers 11 bases. After removal of 3 bases from V and 0 bases from J, the junction contained 2 bases not matched to a gene. This CDR3 is 15 amino acids long. Germline CDR1 SGHRS, CDR2 YFSETQ. The CDR3 sequence: CASSYLAGGSYEQYF. CDR3 sequence (DNA): TGCGCCAGCAGCTACCTAGCGGGAGGCTCCTACGAGCAGTACTTC.

This clone was seen only once. This same CDR3 is encoded by further DNA sequences in the sample. The chain links TRBV29-1 to TRBJ2-1; D unclear. The CDR3 extends over 11 amino acids. CDR1 is SQVTM and CDR2 is ANQGSEA in the germline V gene. Trimming took off 4 bases at V and 1 base at J, with 2 bases between the two ends. The CDR3 region has the DNA TGCAGCGTTGGATCCTACAATGAGCAGTTCTTC. Its protein product is CSVGSYNEQFF.

As to this clone: This specimen includes other DNA sequences encoding the same CDR3. V gene TRBV6-4 combines with J gene TRBJ2-2, with 8 bases fitting TRBD1. Germline CDR1 reads MRHNA; CDR2 reads SNTAGT. CDR3 length: 14 amino acids. V shed 6 bases, J shed 5 bases, and the junction held 5 bases outside the gene matches. The DNA of the CDR3 is TGTGCCAGCAGCGGGACAGGAGGGACCGGGGAGCTGTTTTTT. It specifies CASSGTGGTGELFF.

This chain links TRBV6-6 with TRBJ1-1; possible D gene TRBD1, 5 bases. Germline V lookup: CDR1 MNHNY, CDR2 SVGAGI (reference sequence). This CDR3 has 14 amino acids. Trimming took 7 bases from V and 1 from J, leaving 13 bases between them. CDR3 loop: CASTRTGGNTEAFF. The DNA for the CDR3 is TGTGCCAGCACCCGAACGGGGGGGAACACTGAAGCTTTCTTT.

The chain employs TRBV27 and TRBJ1-5; D is perhaps TRBD1 (5 bases). This CDR3 contains 15 residues. V lost 0 bases, J lost 11 bases, and 17 bases lay in between. Germline CDR1 is MNHEY and CDR2 is SMNVEV (reference sequence). The CDR3 DNA sequence: TGTGCCAGCAGTTTATCGGGGGATCCATGGGGGGCCCAGCATTTT. Translating gives CASSLSGDPWGAQHF.

This clone was seen a handful of times. The chain is built from TRBV6-6 and TRBJ2-7, with TRBD2 matching 10 bases. Germline V gives CDR1 MNHNY, CDR2 SVGAGI (reference sequence). V was pared by 6 bases and J by 2 bases, with 7 bases of the junction left unmatched. CDR3 length: 15 residues. CDR3 nucleotide sequence: TGTGCCAGCAGGACCCGAGCGGGAGGGCCCTACGAGCAGTACTTC. Translation: CASRTRAGGPYEQYF.

This clone showed up just once. The DNA of the CDR3 is TGTGCCAGCAGCTTGGCCGGGATCCACCTCTCTGGGGCCAACGTCCTGACTTTC. It is translated as CASSLAGIHLSGANVLTF. The V and J genes are TRBV5-6 and TRBJ2-6, with D perhaps TRBD2 (5 bases). V shed 0 bases and J shed 0 bases, with 13 bases lying between them. The germline CDR1 and CDR2 sequences are SGHDT and YYEEEE. The CDR3 spans 18 residues.

The J gene is TRBJ2-2, the V gene TRBV18, with TRBD1 identical over 7 bases. The germline V gene encodes CDR1 KGHSH and CDR2 LQKENI. V shed 5 bases and J 4 bases; nucleotides not matched to a gene: 7. The CDR3 has 15 residues. The CDR3 DNA sequence: TGTGCCAGCTCATTTTCGACAGGGCCCACCGGGGAGCTGTTTTTT. Protein sequence: CASSFSTGPTGELFF.

The genes are TRBV7-2 and TRBJ1-1; 8 bases are a match to TRBD1. This CDR3 has 14 amino acids. Germline lookup yields CDR1 SGHTA and CDR2 FQGNSA. J was trimmed by 1 base and V by 3 bases; bases with no gene match: 1. This CDR3 reads CASSLGQENTEAFF. The CDR3, as DNA: TGTGCCAGCAGCTTGGGACAGGAGAACACTGAAGCTTTCTTT.

J is TRBJ2-2 and V is TRBV9; 7 positions agree with TRBD1. CDR3 length equals 14 residues. Germline assignment: CDR1 SGDLS and CDR2 YYNGEE. V lost 3 bases to trimming and J lost 5 bases; unmatched junction nucleotides: 4. The CDR3 region has the DNA TGTGCCAGCAGCGGTCTACAGGGGACCGGGGAGCTGTTTTTT. It yields the protein CASSGLQGTGELFF. The variable domain in full, completed from reference TRBV9 and TRBJ2-2, reads DSGVTQTPKHLITATGQRVTLRCSPRSGDLSVYWYQQSLDQGLQFLIQYYNGEERAKGNILERFSAQQFPDLHSELNLSSLELGDSALYFCASSGLQGTGELFFGEGSRLTVL.

This chain links TRBV2 with TRBJ2-2; 13 bases line up with TRBD2. V lost 11 bases and J lost 8; bases outside the gene matches: 5. The V gene's germline CDR1 is SNHLY and CDR2 FYNNEI. There are 13 residues in the CDR3. This CDR3 is CAGQLAGGGELFF. The CDR3 DNA sequence: TGTGCCGGCCAACTAGCGGGAGGGGGGGAGCTGTTTTTT. Complete variable domain (other parts from reference TRBV2 and TRBJ2-2): EPEVTQTPSHQVTQMGQEVILRCVPISNHLYFYWYRQILGQKVEFLVSFYNNEISEKSEIFDDQFSVERPDGSNFTLKIRSTKLEDSAMYFCAGQLAGGGELFFGEGSRLTVL.

The V and J genes are TRBV11-2 and TRBJ2-6, with no clear D. Germline CDR1 reads SGHAT; CDR2 reads FQNNGV. Trimming took 2 bases from V and 0 from J, leaving 8 bases between them. The CDR3 loop spans 16 amino acids. CDR3 loop: CASSLLLLSGANVLTF. In nucleotides, the CDR3 is TGTGCCAGCAGCTTACTACTGCTCTCTGGGGCCAACGTCCTGACTTTC.

This clone has just one count. CDR3 nucleotides: TGTGCCAGCAGTGGATCGATAGGCGGGGTGACCCAGTACTTC. It encodes CASSGSIGGVTQYF. V usage is TRBV2 and J usage is TRBJ2-5, with D maybe TRBD2 (6 bases). Per the germline V gene, CDR1 is SNHLY and CDR2 is FYNNEI. The CDR3 consists of 14 residues. Trimming cost V 4 bases and J 7 bases, with 16 bases left between them.

This chain links TRBV5-8 with TRBJ2-7; 8 positions match TRBD1. The CDR3 has 15 residues. Trimming took 2 bases from V and 1 from J; bases not matched to a gene: 5. The germline CDR1 and CDR2 sequences are SGHTS and YDEGEE. The CDR3 here is CASSFRTGRSYEQYF. CDR3 in DNA: TGTGCCAGCAGCTTCCGGACAGGGAGGTCCTACGAGCAGTACTTC.

The CDR3 sequence: CASSYSSPVINEKLFF. The CDR3 bases are TGTGCCAGCAGTTACTCGAGTCCAGTGATTAATGAAAAACTGTTTTTT. V and J are TRBV6-5 and TRBJ1-4; unclear D gene. The V end lost 0 bases, the J end lost 4 bases, and 12 bases lay between the germline ends. CDR1 and CDR2 from the germline V gene are MNHEY and SVGAGI. There are 16 residues in the CDR3.